This T cell receptor (beta chain) is from a study of blood T cell repertoires in COVID-19. At the level of the study: Nucleic acid was either cDNA or gDNA, and it came from T cells, B-cell-depleted T cells, or PBMCs.

TCRdb keeps only in-frame clones here, not all; method: immunoSEQ multiplex PCR. The table lists 270,000 or so clones, 89% of them singletons. Germline CDR1 SGHDT, CDR2 YYEEEE. V lost 4 bases to trimming and J lost 2 bases; unmatched junction nucleotides: 9. This CDR3 has 16 residues. The sequence was obtained from a woman between 40 and 55 years old who had recovered from COVID-19. Sample: peripheral blood. The chain recombines TRBV5-6 with TRBJ2-3; 8 nucleotides line up with TRBD1. CDR3 sequence (DNA): TGTGCCAGCAGCAGGCCGAGACAGGGGAACACAGATACGCAGTATTTT. This codes for CASSRPRQGNTDTQYF.